Below, 19 T cell receptor beta chains from the same sample are listed, as sequenced in a study of T cells after yellow fever vaccination. TCRdb itself ran the 5' RACE reads through MiXCR, one entry per CDR3 protein. This sample has approximately 120,000 distinct CDR3 sequences; 6.5% to 8% occur once, and the top ten carry around 2.3%. The sequenced sample was CD4+ T cells sorted from PBMCs, obtained 9 to 10 days after the first yellow fever vaccination. These receptors were collected from a man between 18 and 29 years old who received the YFV17D yellow fever vaccine.

This clonotype appeared many times. V is TRBV19 and J is TRBJ2-2, with D perhaps being TRBD1 or TRBD2 (5 bases each). This CDR3 comprises 14 residues. The germline V and J ends were trimmed by 10 bases and 0 bases, with 12 bases remaining between them. The V gene's germline CDR1 is LNHDA and CDR2 SQIVND (reference sequence). The CDR3 nucleotides are TGTGCCACCTCGGGGACCGCGAACACCGGGGAGCTGTTTTTT. Its protein product is CATSGTANTGELFF.

This clonotype was found many times. The chain employs TRBV6-1 and TRBJ1-1; D remains unclear. The CDR3 extends over 14 amino acids. CDR1 and CDR2 from the germline V gene are MNHNS and SASEGT. The V and J ends lost 2 bases and 1 base respectively, with 8 bases between them. CDR3 sequence reads: CASSEHGANTEAFF. Here the CDR3 DNA reads TGTGCCAGCAGTGAACACGGAGCGAACACTGAAGCTTTCTTT.

This clonotype has at least ten counts. The V gene is TRBV5-4, the J gene TRBJ2-2; D is uncertain. V gave up 0 bases and J gave up 14 bases, with 11 bases separating them. Germline lookup yields CDR1 SGHNT and CDR2 YYREEE (reference sequence). The CDR3 has 12 amino acids. The CDR3 DNA reads as TGTGCCAGCAGCTTGGGTGCTGGCAGTCTGTTTTTT. Amino acids: CASSLGAGSLFF.

This clonotype was counted a few times. The V gene is TRBV5-4, the J gene TRBJ2-5; 7 nucleotides match TRBD1. This CDR3 has 13 amino acids. V trimming: 4 bases; J trimming: 5 bases; junction bases outside the gene matches: 5. The germline V gene encodes CDR1 SGHNT and CDR2 YYREEE (reference sequence). CDR3 DNA: TGTGCCAGCAGCCCGACAGGGATGGAGACCCAGTACTTC. Protein product: CASSPTGMETQYF.

This clonotype was recorded at least ten times. J is TRBJ1-4 and V is TRBV6-5; D perhaps matches TRBD1 (6 bases). This CDR3 spans 13 amino acids. Germline V lookup: CDR1 MNHEY, CDR2 SVGAGI. Trimming removed 6 bases from V and 8 bases from J, with 13 bases in between. In DNA, the CDR3 is TGTGCCAGCAGCTCCGGGACACACGAAAAACTGTTTTTT. Protein sequence: CASSSGTHEKLFF.

In its sample, this clonotype was seen many times. The rearrangement uses TRBV18 and TRBJ2-3; 12 bases fit TRBD1. The CDR3 consists of 17 residues. Germline V gene lookup returns CDR1 KGHSH and CDR2 LQKENI. V lost 8 bases and J lost 1; bases outside the gene matches: 10. The CDR3 region has the DNA TGTGCCAGCACCCCAGGGGGACAGGGGGCTGGCACAGATACGCAGTATTTT. Translated, it gives CASTPGGQGAGTDTQYF.

This clonotype was seen repeatedly, ten times or more. The V call is TRBV19, the J call TRBJ2-5; 8 positions match TRBD1. Germline CDR1 LNHDA, CDR2 SQIVND (reference sequence). CDR3 length: 15 amino acids. Trimming removed 5 bases from V and 1 base from J; junction bases left unmatched: 6. DNA for the CDR3: TGTGCCAGTAGTCCCGGGACAGGAACCCAAGAGACCCAGTACTTC. Protein: CASSPGTGTQETQYF.

As for this clonotype: A single base separates this from a much larger clone, so it may be a read error. The rearrangement links TRBV12-3 or TRBV12-4 to TRBJ1-5, with D unresolved. There are 14 residues in the CDR3. The CDR3, as DNA: TGTGCCAGCAGTTTAGGGCAAAGAGATCAGCACCAGCATTTT. The encoded protein is CASSLGQRDQHQHF.

Comment on this clonotype: This may come from a read error, since a much larger clone is one base off. The chain links TRBV7-2 to TRBJ1-2; the match to TRBD1 covers 7 bases. J gave up 9 bases and V 5 bases, and 9 bases lay outside the gene matches. This CDR3 has 13 residues. Germline CDR1 reads SGHTA; CDR2 reads FQGNSA. CDR3 sequence (DNA): TGTGCCAGCAGCCCGGGACAGTTTATGAGCTACACCTTC. It specifies CASSPGQFMSYTF.

The sample holds many counts of this clonotype. This chain joins TRBV7-2 and TRBJ1-5; D gene ambiguous. The V and J ends lost 5 bases and 6 bases respectively, with 11 bases between them. The CDR3 spans 13 residues. Germline V gene lookup returns CDR1 SGHTA and CDR2 FQGNSA. The CDR3 nucleotides read TGTGCCAGCAGCCGGCAAAGGGTTCAGCCCCAGCATTTT. Its protein is CASSRQRVQPQHF.

This clonotype was detected many times. The chain carries TRBV5-6 and TRBJ2-7; D unresolved. With 7 bases removed from V and 0 bases from J, the gap between germline ends came to 20 bases. In germline, CDR1 is SGHDT, CDR2 YYEEEE. The CDR3 has 16 amino acids. The CDR3 coding sequence is TGTGCCAGCGGGTTACCGGCCTGGACCCTCTCCTACGAGCAGTACTTC. Translated, it gives CASGLPAWTLSYEQYF.

As to this clonotype: A much larger clonotype is one base distant, so this may be a read error. The chain carries TRBV5-1 and TRBJ2-1, with 8 bases that match TRBD1. The J call may not be correct, given that the DNA end is closer to TRBJ2-7. This CDR3 contains 14 residues. Germline V gene sequence: CDR1 SGHRS, CDR2 YFSETQ. The CDR3 nucleotides read TGCGCCAGCAGAAGACAGGGGTCCGACAATGAGCAGTACTTC. It encodes CASRRQGSDNEQYF.

Many counts were recorded for this clonotype. The chain couples TRBV28 to TRBJ2-1; 11 positions agree with TRBD2. V shed 5 bases and J 8 bases; nucleotides not matched to a gene: 11. CDR1 and CDR2 from the germline V gene are MDHEN and SYDVKM. The CDR3 runs 16 residues. CDR3 nucleotides: TGTGCCAGCAGTCCCCCCCCTAGCGGGGGGACCCATGAGCAGTTCTTC. This translates into CASSPPPSGGTHEQFF.

This clonotype came up many times. The chain uses TRBV3-1 and TRBJ1-2; D is possibly TRBD1 (5 bases). The CDR3 runs to 16 residues. The V and J ends lost 1 base and 5 bases respectively, with 17 bases between them. CDR1 is LGHDT and CDR2 is YNNKEL in the germline V gene (reference sequence). CDR3: CASSQGGGRDGYGYTF. The DNA for the CDR3 is TGTGCCAGCAGCCAAGGCGGGGGGAGAGATGGTTATGGCTACACCTTC.

This clonotype was found many times. This chain uses TRBV10-1 with TRBJ2-3; the D gene is possibly TRBD2 (5 bases). The CDR3 runs to 13 residues. CDR1 WNHNN and CDR2 SYGVQD come from the germline V gene (reference sequence). V lost 1 base, J lost 8 bases, and 10 bases lay in between. The CDR3 bases are TGCGCCAGCAGTGAGTTTACTAGAGGTACGCAGTATTTT. This gives the protein CASSEFTRGTQYF.

The V and J genes are TRBV5-1 and TRBJ2-2; D ambiguous. V was clipped by 6 bases and J by 0 bases, with 12 bases between them. The CDR3 spans 15 residues. The germline gives CDR1 SGHRS, CDR2 YFSETQ. In DNA, the CDR3 is TGCGCCAGCACTTTGGAGAGATCGAACACCGGGGAGCTGTTTTTT. As protein: CASTLERSNTGELFF.

This clonotype appeared many times. The rearrangement links TRBV2 to TRBJ1-4, with a possible D match to TRBD1 (5 bases). Trimming shortened V by 10 bases and J by 6 bases, and 18 bases separated the two germline ends. The CDR3 is 14 residues long. The germline gives CDR1 SNHLY, CDR2 FYNNEI. The CDR3 DNA reads TGTGCCATAACTACGGGACGTTTTGATGAAAAACTGTTTTTT. Protein sequence: CAITTGRFDEKLFF.

This clonotype was counted ten times or more. The V call is TRBV12-3 or TRBV12-4, the J call TRBJ1-5, with D possibly matching TRBD1 (5 bases). V lost 3 bases to trimming and J lost 7 bases, with 13 bases between them. The CDR3 is made up of 14 amino acids. The chain's CDR3 is CASSFFSGGQPQHF. The CDR3 DNA reads as TGTGCCAGCAGTTTCTTTTCGGGGGGACAGCCCCAGCATTTT.

This clonotype was seen repeatedly, ten times or more. This chain joins TRBV20-1 and TRBJ1-2; 7 bases fit TRBD1. The germline gives CDR1 DFQATT, CDR2 SNEGSKA (reference sequence). V was clipped by 6 bases and J by 4 bases; unmatched bases: 8. The CDR3 runs to 13 residues. CDR3 nucleotide sequence: TGCAGTGCCCCCATGCGGGACAGCTATGGCTACACCTTC. This sequence encodes CSAPMRDSYGYTF.